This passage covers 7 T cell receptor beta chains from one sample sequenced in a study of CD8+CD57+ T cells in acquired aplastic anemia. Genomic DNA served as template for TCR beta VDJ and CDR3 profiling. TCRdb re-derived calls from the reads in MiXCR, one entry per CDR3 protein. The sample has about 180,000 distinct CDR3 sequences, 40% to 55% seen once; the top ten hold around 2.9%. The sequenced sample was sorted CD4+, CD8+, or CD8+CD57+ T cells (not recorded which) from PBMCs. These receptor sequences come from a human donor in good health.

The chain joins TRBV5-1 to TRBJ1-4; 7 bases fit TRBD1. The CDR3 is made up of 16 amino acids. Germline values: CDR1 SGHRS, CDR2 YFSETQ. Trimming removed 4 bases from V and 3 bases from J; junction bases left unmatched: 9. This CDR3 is CASSPGGRSSNEKLFF. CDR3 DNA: TGCGCCAGCAGCCCAGGGGGGCGGAGCTCTAATGAAAAACTGTTTTTT.

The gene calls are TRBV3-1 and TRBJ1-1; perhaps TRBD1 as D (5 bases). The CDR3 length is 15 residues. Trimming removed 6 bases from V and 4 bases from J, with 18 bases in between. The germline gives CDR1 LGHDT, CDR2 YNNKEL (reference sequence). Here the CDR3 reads CASRPQSGGSTEAFF. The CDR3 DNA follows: TGTGCCAGCAGACCCCAAAGTGGGGGATCCACTGAAGCTTTCTTT.

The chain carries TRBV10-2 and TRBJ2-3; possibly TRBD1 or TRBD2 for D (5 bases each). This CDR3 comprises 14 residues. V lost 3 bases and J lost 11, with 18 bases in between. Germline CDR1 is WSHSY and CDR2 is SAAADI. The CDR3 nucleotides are TGCGCCAGCAGTGAACCCCTGGAAGGGGACCAGCAGTATTTT. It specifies CASSEPLEGDQQYF.

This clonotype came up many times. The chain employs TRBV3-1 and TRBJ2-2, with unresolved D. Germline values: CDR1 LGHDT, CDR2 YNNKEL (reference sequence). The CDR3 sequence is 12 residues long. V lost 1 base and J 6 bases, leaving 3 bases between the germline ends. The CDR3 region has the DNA TGTGCCAGCAGCCAAGGGGCCGGGGAGCTGTTTTTT. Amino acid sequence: CASSQGAGELFF.

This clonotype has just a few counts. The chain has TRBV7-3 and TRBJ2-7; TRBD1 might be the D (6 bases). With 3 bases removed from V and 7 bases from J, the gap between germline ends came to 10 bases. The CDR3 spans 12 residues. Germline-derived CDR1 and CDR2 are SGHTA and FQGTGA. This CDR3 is CASSFRGGEQYF. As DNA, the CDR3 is TGTGCCAGCAGCTTCAGGGGTGGGGAGCAGTACTTC.

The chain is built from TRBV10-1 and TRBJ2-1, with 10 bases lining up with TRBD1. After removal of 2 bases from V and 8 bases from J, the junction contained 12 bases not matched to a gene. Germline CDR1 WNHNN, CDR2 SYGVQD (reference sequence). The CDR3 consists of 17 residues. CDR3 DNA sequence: TGCGCCAGCAGTGAGGCTGTCGGGACAGGGGCACTCGATGAGCAGTTCTTC. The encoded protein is CASSEAVGTGALDEQFF.

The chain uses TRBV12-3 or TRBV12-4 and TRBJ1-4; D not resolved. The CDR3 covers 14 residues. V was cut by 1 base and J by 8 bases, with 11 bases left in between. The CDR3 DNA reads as TGTGCCAGCAGTTTAGATGAGTGGAGGGAAAAACTGTTTTTT. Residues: CASSLDEWREKLFF.